These 16 T cell receptor beta chains originate from one sample sequenced in a study of technical replicates of blood from several donors. Profiled with immunoSEQ multiplex PCR; TCRdb holds only in-frame clones, not every one. The sample includes more than 65,000 clones, approximately 96% seen only once; the top ten take almost 0.3%. Sequencing was carried out using T cells isolated from PBMCs. Receptors originate from a human donor in good health.

The rearrangement links TRBV5-1 to TRBJ2-3; D perhaps matches TRBD2 (5 bases). The CDR3 totals 14 residues. Trimming pared 2 bases from V and 3 bases from J, leaving 10 bases between. CDR1 is SGHRS, CDR2 YFSETQ, per germline. Here the CDR3 reads CASSLRERTDTQYF. DNA of the CDR3: TGCGCCAGCAGCTTACGGGAACGGACAGATACGCAGTATTTT.

This rearrangement joins TRBV11-3 to TRBJ2-7, with 8 bases fitting TRBD2. CDR1 is SGHNT and CDR2 is YENEEA in the germline V gene. The CDR3 contains 17 residues. Trimming removed 1 base from V and 2 bases from J; junction bases left unmatched: 10. The CDR3: CASSLGPLAVFTYEQYF. CDR3 nucleotides: TGTGCCAGCAGCTTAGGCCCACTAGCGGTATTCACCTACGAGCAGTACTTC.

The V call is TRBV10-2, the J call TRBJ2-7, with D maybe TRBD2 (5 bases). CDR1 and CDR2 (germline): WSHSY, SAAADI. The V end was cut by 1 base, the J end by 7 bases, with 14 bases between. This CDR3 is built from 14 residues. CDR3 in DNA: TGCGCCAGCAGTGAGTTTACGCCACCGGGAGAGCAGTACTTC. Its protein is CASSEFTPPGEQYF.

The chain links TRBV6-5 to TRBJ2-7; D might be TRBD1 (5 bases). The CDR3 has 13 residues. Trimming stripped 0 bases from V and 6 bases from J, with 9 bases between. Germline assignment: CDR1 MNHEY and CDR2 SVGAGI. The CDR3 DNA is TGTGCCAGCAGTTACTCAGGGCAGGGCGAGCAGTACTTC. Protein product: CASSYSGQGEQYF.

This clone was observed once. The V and J genes are TRBV2 and TRBJ1-5, with a tentative D call TRBD1 (6 bases). The germline V gene has CDR1 SNHLY and CDR2 FYNNEI. CDR3 length: 13 residues. Trimming left V 8 bases short and J 6 bases short, with 14 bases between. This CDR3 reads CASSRGLGQPQHF. CDR3 bases: TGTGCCAGCTCCAGGGGCCTCGGTCAGCCCCAGCATTTT.

This chain uses TRBV6-6 with TRBJ2-1; 9 bases agree with TRBD1. After removal of 0 bases from V and 7 bases from J, the junction contained 4 bases not matched to a gene. CDR1 and CDR2 from the germline V gene are MNHNY and SVGAGI (reference sequence). This CDR3 comprises 15 residues. CDR3 loop: CASSYSLQGANEQFF. The DNA of the CDR3 is TGTGCCAGCAGTTACTCGCTACAGGGGGCTAATGAGCAGTTCTTC.

This clone was seen just once. The rearrangement joins TRBV27 to TRBJ2-5; the match to TRBD2 covers 10 bases. Germline CDR1 is MNHEY and CDR2 is SMNVEV (reference sequence). The CDR3 covers 15 residues. Trimming at V came to 2 bases and at J to 5 bases, leaving 5 bases not matched to a gene. CDR3 sequence: CASSLSGRAEETQYF. The CDR3 DNA reads TGTGCCAGCAGTTTAAGCGGGAGGGCCGAGGAGACCCAGTACTTC.

This sequence joins TRBV13 and TRBJ2-5; possibly TRBD1 for D (5 bases). Germline CDR1 reads PRHDT; CDR2 reads FYEKMQ (reference sequence). CDR3 size: 13 residues. V lost 7 bases, J lost 2 bases, and 11 bases lay in between. CDR3 DNA: TGTGCCAGCAATGGGGCTCCACAAGAGACCCAGTACTTC. Its translation is CASNGAPQETQYF.

This rearrangement joins TRBV5-1 to TRBJ1-1, with D possibly matching TRBD1 (6 bases). The CDR3 spans 13 residues. Germline CDR1 reads SGHRS; CDR2 reads YFSETQ. Trimming stripped 4 bases from V and 9 bases from J, with 16 bases between. The CDR3 region is CASSATGTRQAFF. The CDR3 nucleotides read TGCGCCAGCAGCGCAACCGGGACACGTCAAGCTTTCTTT.

The V call is TRBV2, the J call TRBJ2-1; maybe TRBD1 (6 bases). Per the germline V gene, CDR1 is SNHLY and CDR2 is FYNNEI. Trimming removed 6 bases from V and 2 bases from J, with 11 bases in between. The CDR3 has 14 amino acids. CDR3 in amino acids: CASRDSGPYNEQFF. The CDR3 bases are TGTGCCAGCAGGGACAGTGGCCCCTACAATGAGCAGTTCTTC. The full variable domain, in which reference TRBV2 and TRBJ2-1 provide the parts outside the CDR3, is EPEVTQTPSHQVTQMGQEVILRCVPISNHLYFYWYRQILGQKVEFLVSFYNNEISEKSEIFDDQFSVERPDGSNFTLKIRSTKLEDSAMYFCASRDSGPYNEQFFGPGTRLTVL.

In this sample, this clone turned up once. This chain joins TRBV5-1 and TRBJ1-1; D gene unclear. The length of the CDR3 is 14 residues. Between the trimmed V and J ends, which lost 1 base and 1 base, there was a span of 8 bases. Germline CDR1 reads SGHRS; CDR2 reads YFSETQ. As DNA, the CDR3 is TGCGCCAGCAGCTTGAAGAGAGAGAACACTGAAGCTTTCTTT. Encoded protein: CASSLKRENTEAFF.

This clone was detected once. The V call is TRBV10-3, the J call TRBJ1-1; perhaps TRBD1 as D (5 bases). The CDR3 totals 13 residues. CDR1 and CDR2 (germline): ENHRY, SYGVKD. V shed 10 bases and J shed 1 base, with 13 bases lying between them. This CDR3 reads CATRVTANTEAFF. DNA for the CDR3: TGTGCCACCAGGGTTACTGCGAACACTGAAGCTTTCTTT.

This rearrangement joins TRBV28 to TRBJ2-5, with TRBD1 identical over 8 bases. The CDR3 totals 15 residues. CDR1 is MDHEN and CDR2 is SYDVKM in the germline V gene. J lost 2 bases, V lost 6 bases, and 8 bases had no gene match. CDR3 region: CASSSSGGLQETQYF. The CDR3 region has the DNA TGTGCCAGCAGCAGTTCAGGGGGCTTACAAGAGACCCAGTACTTC.

The V call is TRBV20-1, the J call TRBJ2-3; 7 positions match TRBD1. Germline V lookup: CDR1 DFQATT, CDR2 SNEGSKA (reference sequence). The CDR3 has 11 amino acids. J lost 9 bases, V lost 4 bases, and 4 bases had no gene match. CDR3 bases: TGCAGTGCTAACGACAGGGACACGCAGTATTTT. It encodes CSANDRDTQYF.

The V and J genes are TRBV5-1 and TRBJ2-7, with 7 bases lining up with TRBD1. V lost 3 bases and J lost 0; bases outside the gene matches: 6. Germline values: CDR1 SGHRS, CDR2 YFSETQ. The CDR3 runs 15 residues. In DNA, the CDR3 is TGCGCCAGCAGCTCCGGACAGGACAGCTCCTACGAGCAGTACTTC. It translates to CASSSGQDSSYEQYF. The full variable domain, completed using reference TRBV5-1 and TRBJ2-7, is KAGVTQTPRYLIKTRGQQVTLSCSPISGHRSVSWYQQTPGQGLQFLFEYFSETQRNKGNFPGRFSGRQFSNSRSEMNVSTLELGDSALYLCASSSGQDSSYEQYFGPGTRLTVT.

The chain has TRBV7-9 and TRBJ1-2, with a tentative D call TRBD1 (6 bases). V was cut by 3 bases and J by 4 bases, with 12 bases left in between. CDR3 length equals 14 residues. Germline lookup yields CDR1 SEHNR and CDR2 FQNEAQ (reference sequence). CDR3 loop: CASSFSTGSYGYTF. CDR3 nucleotides: TGTGCCAGCAGCTTTTCCACAGGGAGCTATGGCTACACCTTC.